These T cell receptor beta chains were read from a single sample in a study of response to subunit inactivated influenza vaccine. One entry per CDR3 protein, called by TCRdb with MiXCR from the RT-PCR reads. The sample includes hundreds of thousands of distinct CDR3 sequences, around 15% seen only once; the top ten take approximately 7.6%. Specimen: PBMCs from blood, collected less than 15 days before vaccination. The receptors shown here come from a man aged 45-65 years who received an inactivated influenza vaccine. The CDR3 runs from the conserved cysteine through the conserved F or W. A D gene is named only where the DNA matches it firmly. Clone size, where shown, is once, few, many, or a class for clones that have expanded.

TRBJ2-7	TRBV5-1	-	few	CASSLASQGIDEQYF	TGCGCCAGCAGCTTGGCCTCACAGGGAATCGACGAGCAGTACTTC
TRBJ2-7	TRBV5-6	-	many	CASSLVFRNTGTGPEQYF	TGTGCCAGCAGCTTGGTTTTTAGGAACACAGGGACGGGGCCCGAGCAGTACTTC
TRBJ1-1	TRBV5-1	-	few	CASSLLSGGSDTEAFF	TGCGCCAGCAGCTTGCTGTCGGGGGGGTCGGACACTGAAGCTTTCTTT
TRBJ2-1	TRBV12-3/TRBV12-4	TRBD1	few	CASSLRQGGNNEQFF	TGTGCCAGCAGTTTAAGACAGGGGGGAAACAATGAGCAGTTCTTC
TRBJ2-3	TRBV4-2	TRBD2	-	CASSGLADTDTQYF	TGTGCCAGCAGCGGACTAGCGGACACAGATACGCAGTATTTT
TRBJ1-1	TRBV14	-	few	CASSKQNTEAFF	TGTGCCAGCAGCAAACAGAACACTGAAGCTTTCTTT
TRBJ1-2	TRBV12-3/TRBV12-4	TRBD1	-	CASSFSQGDGYTF	TGTGCCAGCAGTTTCTCACAGGGGGATGGCTACACCTTC
TRBJ2-1	TRBV7-8	TRBD1	-	CASSLGDRGTGEQFF	TGTGCCAGCAGCTTAGGGGACAGGGGGACGGGTGAGCAGTTCTTC
TRBJ2-3	TRBV9	-	-	CASSVVGVGDTQYF	TGTGCCAGCAGCGTAGTCGGAGTTGGGGATACGCAGTATTTT
TRBJ2-1	TRBV7-8	TRBD2	-	CASSLGAGDWDNEQFF	TGTGCCAGCAGCTTAGGAGCGGGAGATTGGGACAATGAGCAGTTCTTC
TRBJ1-5	TRBV19	-	few	CASNPNRGGDQPQHF	TGTGCCAGTAATCCTAATAGGGGTGGCGATCAGCCCCAGCATTTT
TRBJ2-2	TRBV15	-	few	CATSAGRVNTGELFF	TGTGCCACCAGCGCCGGGCGGGTGAACACCGGGGAGCTGTTTTTT
TRBJ2-1	TRBV18	-	-	CASSERGSRVNEQFF	TGTGCCAGCTCAGAACGGGGCTCTCGGGTAAATGAGCAGTTCTTC
TRBJ2-4	TRBV29-1	-	few	CSVSDRAKNIQYF	TGCAGCGTCTCGGACAGAGCCAAAAACATTCAGTACTTC
TRBJ2-7	TRBV28	-	few	CASSFHFDSASSYEQYF	TGTGCCAGCAGTTTCCACTTTGACAGCGCGAGCTCCTACGAGCAGTACTTC
TRBJ1-1	TRBV12-3/TRBV12-4	TRBD1	many	CATVGQGAVNTEAFF	TGTGCCACCGTAGGACAGGGGGCCGTGAACACTGAAGCTTTCTTT
TRBJ2-5	TRBV4-3	-	few	CASSQVVAAQETQYF	TGCGCCAGCAGCCAAGTTGTAGCGGCCCAAGAGACCCAGTACTTC
TRBJ1-2	TRBV9	TRBD1	many	CASSVGQDYGYTF	TGTGCCAGCAGCGTCGGACAGGACTATGGCTACACCTTC
TRBJ2-1	TRBV4-3	-	few	CASSQESGSEQFF	TGCGCCAGCAGCCAAGAGTCTGGGAGTGAGCAGTTCTTC
TRBJ2-3	TRBV20-1	TRBD1	once	CSPRDRGQGDTQYF	TGCAGCCCCAGGGACAGGGGGCAGGGAGATACGCAGTATTTT
TRBJ1-1	TRBV7-9	-	many	CASSSRRGPKGTEAFF	TGTGCCAGCAGCTCCCGGCGGGGGCCGAAAGGAACTGAAGCTTTCTTT
TRBJ2-7	TRBV3-1	TRBD1	few	CASSQAGTGEYF	TGTGCCAGCAGCCAAGCCGGGACAGGGGAGTACTTC
TRBJ1-2	TRBV15	-	-	CATSRGQGNNYGYTF	TGTGCCACCAGCAGAGGGCAGGGGAATAACTATGGCTACACCTTC
TRBJ1-4	TRBV11-2	TRBD1	few	CASSLTGGEEKLFF	TGTGCCAGCAGCTTGACAGGGGGAGAGGAAAAACTGTTTTTT
TRBJ1-6	TRBV12-3/TRBV12-4	-	many	CASSSAGGTNSPLHF	TGTGCCAGCAGTTCCGCTGGGGGGACGAATTCACCCCTCCACTTT
TRBJ1-1	TRBV6-1	TRBD1	-	CASRRTGDGEAFF	TGTGCCAGCAGGAGGACAGGGGACGGTGAAGCTTTCTTT
TRBJ2-7	TRBV4-2	TRBD1	-	CASSQPGQDVYEQYF	TGTGCCAGCAGCCAGCCGGGACAGGATGTCTACGAGCAGTACTTC
TRBJ2-1	TRBV12-3/TRBV12-4	TRBD2	many	CASSPSGGAYNEQFF	TGTGCCAGCAGTCCTAGCGGGGGGGCCTACAATGAGCAGTTCTTC
TRBJ2-2	TRBV5-8	-	-	CASSWRTTVLPGELFF	TGTGCCAGCAGCTGGAGGACTACGGTATTGCCCGGGGAGCTGTTTTTT
TRBJ1-3	TRBV10-3	-	many	CAIRVSSSGNTIYF	TGTGCCATCAGGGTGTCATCCTCTGGAAACACCATATATTTT
TRBJ2-1	TRBV5-1	-	-	CASSLGDTIREQFF	TGCGCCAGCAGCTTGGGGGACACCATACGGGAGCAGTTCTTC
TRBJ1-2	TRBV15	-	-	CATSNPAADWHGYTF	TGTGCCACCAGCAACCCCGCGGCGGACTGGCATGGCTACACCTTC
TRBJ1-1	TRBV5-1	TRBD1	-	CASSGQASVNTEAFF	TGCGCCAGCAGCGGACAGGCCTCGGTGAACACTGAAGCTTTCTTT
TRBJ2-1	TRBV20-1	-	-	CCARDPGAASSYNEQFF	TGCTGTGCTAGAGATCCAGGAGCCGCCAGCTCCTACAATGAGCAGTTCTTC
TRBJ2-7	TRBV5-1	-	many	CASSNHDRGAEQYF	TGCGCCAGCAGCAACCATGACCGGGGGGCCGAGCAGTACTTC
TRBJ1-1	TRBV13	TRBD1	few	CASSESGTGNTEAFF	TGTGCCAGCAGCGAATCCGGGACAGGGAACACTGAAGCTTTCTTT